The 14 T cell receptor beta chains reported below all come from one sample, sequenced in a study of T cells in Graves' hyperthyroidism and ophthalmopathy. Researchers took RNA transcripts and amplified the TCR beta CDR3 regions from them. First-round RT-PCR targeting the TCR CDR3 was performed with the HTBI primer set. TCRdb re-called the multiplex PCR reads through MiXCR, storing one row per CDR3 protein. The profile shows some 500,000 distinct CDR3 sequences, 24% of them singletons. What was sequenced was blood. The receptors here all came from a woman aged 25 to 45 with Graves' ophthalmopathy.

This clonotype was detected ten times or more. This chain's CDR3 is CASRKGAGMNTEAFF. The CDR3 nucleotides are TGTGCCAGCAGAAAGGGTGCAGGGATGAACACTGAAGCTTTCTTT. This chain connects TRBV6-2 or TRBV6-3 to TRBJ1-1; TRBD1 might be the D (5 bases). V lost 6 bases, J lost 0 bases, and 14 bases lay in between. This CDR3 spans 15 amino acids. CDR1 is MNHEY and CDR2 is SVGEGT in the germline V gene.

This clonotype has only one observation. Compared with germline, one end of the junction differs, possibly owing to a read error. This sequence joins TRBV3-1 and TRBJ2-5; D possibly matches TRBD1 or TRBD2 (5 bases each). CDR1 LGHDT and CDR2 YNNKEL come from the germline V gene (reference sequence). The CDR3 consists of 13 residues. The CDR3 region has the DNA TGTGCCAGCAGCCGGGACGGACAAGAGAGCCAGTACTTC. This gives the protein CASSRDGQESQYF.

This clonotype was observed many times. CDR3 DNA sequence: TGTGCCAGCAGTTGGGGACTAGGCGAGTCTTGGGAGCAGTACTTC. Protein sequence: CASSWGLGESWEQYF. The chain has TRBV27 and TRBJ2-7, with 8 positions matching TRBD2. The CDR3 length is 15 residues. Unmatched junction bases numbered 12, after V lost 4 bases and J lost 7 bases. Germline-derived CDR1 and CDR2 are MNHEY and SMNVEV (reference sequence).

The rearrangement uses TRBV6-1 and TRBJ1-1, with TRBD1 matching over 12 bases. The V segment lost 6 bases and the J segment 4 bases; nucleotides outside the gene matches: 9. The CDR3 sequence is 16 residues long. Germline V gene lookup returns CDR1 MNHNS and CDR2 SASEGT. CDR3 protein: CASSPGQGAMGTEAFF. In DNA form, the CDR3 reads TGTGCCAGCAGCCCGGGACAGGGGGCGATGGGCACTGAAGCTTTCTTT.

This clonotype turned up a few times. The CDR3 DNA reads TGCAGTGCTCTTTCTAGCGGGGGGGTCCAAGAGACCCAGTACTTC. It yields the protein CSALSSGGVQETQYF. The chain has TRBV20-1 and TRBJ2-5, with 12 nucleotides matching TRBD2. Losses at the gene ends were 5 bases for V and 1 base for J; bases not matched to a gene: 5. The germline CDR1 and CDR2 sequences are DFQATT and SNEGSKA (reference sequence). The CDR3 spans 15 residues.

This clonotype was found a few times. The chain carries TRBV6-1 and TRBJ1-5, with 8 bases fitting TRBD1. Germline-derived CDR1 and CDR2 are MNHNS and SASEGT. The trim removed 2 bases at V and 2 bases at J, leaving 5 bases unmatched. The CDR3 spans 16 residues. The CDR3 DNA is TGTGCCAGCAGTGAAATCCAGGGACAGGGCAATCAGCCCCAGCATTTT. Translation: CASSEIQGQGNQPQHF.

The V and J genes are TRBV12-3 or TRBV12-4 and TRBJ1-1, with a weak D call TRBD1 (5 bases). The V end lost 6 bases, the J end lost 5 bases, and 13 bases lay between the germline ends. The CDR3 runs 13 residues. CDR3 loop: CASSFGTPTEAFF. The CDR3 coding sequence is TGTGCCAGCAGCTTTGGGACGCCAACTGAAGCTTTCTTT.

The sample holds many counts of this clonotype. A junction end diverges from the germline sequence, so it may reflect a read error. V usage is TRBV19 and J usage is TRBJ2-4; D might be TRBD1 (6 bases). Germline CDR1 is LNHDA and CDR2 is SQIVND (reference sequence). This CDR3 has 15 amino acids. CDR3 nucleotide sequence: TGTGCCAGTAGTGAAGGGGGATTCACCAAAAACATTAAGTACTTC. It encodes CASSEGGFTKNIKYF. Drawing the rest from reference TRBV19 and TRBJ2-4, the complete variable domain is DGGITQSPKYLFRKEGQNVTLSCEQNLNHDAMYWYRQDPGQGLRLIYYSQIVNDFQKGDIAEGYSVSREKKESFPLTVTSAQKNPTAFYLCASSEGGFTKNIKYFGAGTRLSVL.

This clonotype was observed a single time. This sequence may be a read error, since a much larger clone differs from it by one base. V usage is TRBV19 and J usage is TRBJ2-2, with TRBD2 as a possible D gene (5 bases). The CDR3 is made up of 13 amino acids. The germline CDR1 and CDR2 sequences are LNHDA and SQIVND (reference sequence). Written as DNA, the CDR3 is TGTGCCAGTAGTATTTTTAGGGCCGGGGAGCTGTGTTTT. Translated, it gives CASSIFRAGELCF.

This clonotype occurred a few times. The V gene is TRBV12-3 or TRBV12-4, the J gene TRBJ1-1; D unclear. This CDR3 is built from 13 residues. The V and J ends lost 3 bases and 4 bases respectively, with 9 bases between them. CDR3 region: CASSLSRVTEAFF. In DNA form, the CDR3 reads TGTGCCAGCAGTTTGTCGAGGGTCACTGAAGCTTTCTTT.

This clonotype was detected many times. The V call is TRBV10-3, the J call TRBJ1-5; D is unclear. Germline loops: CDR1 ENHRY, CDR2 SYGVKD. V lost 3 bases, J lost 6 bases, and 12 bases lay in between. The length of the CDR3 is 14 residues. The CDR3 protein is CAISDGQGFQPQHF. CDR3 nucleotides: TGTGCCATCAGTGATGGCCAAGGTTTTCAGCCCCAGCATTTT.

The chain employs TRBV12-3 or TRBV12-4 and TRBJ1-1; D is uncertain. Trimming cost V 6 bases and J 4 bases, with 15 bases left between them. The CDR3 runs to 14 residues. The DNA of the CDR3 is TGTGCCAGCAGCTTGACAAGGTTGGGCACTGAAGCTTTCTTT. Protein product: CASSLTRLGTEAFF.

This clonotype appeared many times. This chain joins TRBV5-1 and TRBJ1-1; D might be TRBD1 (5 bases). V lost 5 bases and J lost 1, with 9 bases in between. The length of the CDR3 is 13 residues. In germline, CDR1 is SGHRS, CDR2 YFSETQ. The CDR3 DNA is TGCGCCAGCAGTGGGGACCAGAACACTGAAGCTTTCTTT. It translates to CASSGDQNTEAFF.

The chain couples TRBV19 to TRBJ1-2, with D uncertain. This CDR3 contains 15 residues. Germline CDR1 and CDR2: LNHDA and SQIVND (reference sequence). The V gene lost 0 bases and the J gene lost 2 bases, with 10 bases spanning the gap. The CDR3 nucleotides read TGTGCCAGTAGTATAGATTTACCGGGGAACTATGGCTACACCTTC. It specifies CASSIDLPGNYGYTF.